The 28 T cell receptor beta chains below come from one sample, sequenced in a study of blood T cells in healthy people across ages. Next came a second PCR, run for about 7 to 12 cycles, which used a sample-barcoded 5' primer along with a J-beta primer mix. TCRdb redid the calling of the 5' RACE reads with MiXCR, one entry per CDR3 protein. The sample has about a million distinct CDR3 sequences, roughly two fifths seen once. The material sequenced was blood. These receptors originate from a man aged 18 to 30 in good health.

Remarks on this clonotype: One junction end disagrees with the germline gene, perhaps due to a read error. The chain is built from TRBV9 and TRBJ2-1; D gene ambiguous. The CDR3 spans 14 residues. Per germline, CDR1 SGDLS and CDR2 YYNGEE. The CDR3 DNA follows: TGTGCCGGCAGCGTAGGAAACAGCTACAATGAGCAGTTCTTC. It yields the protein CAGSVGNSYNEQFF.

V usage is TRBV4-3 and J usage is TRBJ1-2; D is possibly TRBD1 (6 bases). The CDR3 consists of 15 residues. CDR1 LGHNA and CDR2 YSLEER come from the germline V gene. V lost 0 bases and J lost 8, with 16 bases in between. The CDR3 coding sequence is TGCGCCAGCAGCCAAGATATGGTAGGGGGAGGCGGCTACACCTTC. As protein: CASSQDMVGGGGYTF.

This clonotype has more than one count but fewer than ten. CDR3 coding DNA: TGCAGCGTTCAGAGTTCGAAGGACACTGAAGCTTTCTTT. This translates into CSVQSSKDTEAFF. The rearrangement joins TRBV29-1 to TRBJ1-1; no clear D. The germline CDR1 and CDR2 sequences are SQVTM and ANQGSEA. The CDR3 loop spans 13 amino acids. V was cut by 5 bases and J by 3 bases, with 13 bases left in between.

This clonotype was seen only a few times. J is TRBJ2-5 and V is TRBV28; TRBD2 matches at 13 bases. The CDR3 is 16 amino acids. The V and J ends lost 6 bases and 0 bases, in that order; junction bases with no gene match: 4. The germline V gene has CDR1 MDHEN and CDR2 SYDVKM. The CDR3 region has the DNA TGTGCCAGCAGGGGGACTAGCGGGGTTTACCAAGAGACCCAGTACTTC. Translating it yields CASRGTSGVYQETQYF.

A note on this clonotype: At one end the junction does not follow the germline gene, possibly because of a read error. The gene calls are TRBV25-1 and TRBJ1-3, with no clear D. Germline values: CDR1 MGHDK, CDR2 SYGVNS. There are 14 residues in the CDR3. CDR3 nucleotide sequence: TGTGCTAGCAGTGTCATAGGCTCTGGAAACACCATATATTTT. Translated, it gives CASSVIGSGNTIYF.

V usage is TRBV27 and J usage is TRBJ1-1, with D maybe TRBD1 (5 bases). The CDR3 runs 13 residues. Germline V gene data show CDR1 as MNHEY and CDR2 as SMNVEV (reference sequence). V lost 8 bases and J 5 bases, leaving 15 bases between the germline ends. The CDR3 reads CASGGYLVTEAFF. CDR3 bases: TGTGCCAGCGGGGGATACTTGGTGACTGAAGCTTTCTTT.

This chain joins TRBV6-6 and TRBJ2-1; 13 bases are a match to TRBD2. The ends lost 2 bases at V and 9 bases at J; junction bases unmatched: 4. This CDR3 is 15 amino acids long. CDR1 and CDR2 (germline): MNHNY, SVGAGI (reference sequence). CDR3 nucleotides: TGTGCCAGCAGTTACGGACTAGCGGGGGATAGTGAGCAGTTCTTC. It specifies CASSYGLAGDSEQFF.

This clonotype occurred a few times. This chain uses TRBV7-6 with TRBJ2-1; 12 bases agree with TRBD2. The closer fit of TRBJ2-7 to the DNA end suggests the J call may be wrong. Looked up from germline, CDR1 is SGHVS and CDR2 is FNYEAQ. CDR3 size: 16 residues. The CDR3 DNA reads TGTGCCAGCAGCACCTGGACTAGCGGGGTCTACAATGAGCAGTACTTC. This translates into CASSTWTSGVYNEQYF.

This clonotype was counted a few times. This chain joins TRBV3-1 and TRBJ2-4; possibly TRBD1 or TRBD2 for D (6 bases each). The CDR3 runs to 13 residues. Per germline, CDR1 LGHDT and CDR2 YNNKEL (reference sequence). The V end was cut by 0 bases, the J end by 15 bases, with 15 bases between. The CDR3 is CASSQDRRGSRYF. The CDR3 bases are TGTGCCAGCAGCCAAGACAGGAGGGGGAGTCGGTACTTC. Full variable domain (outside the CDR3, taken from reference TRBV3-1 and TRBJ2-4): DTAVSQTPKYLVTQMGNDKSIKCEQNLGHDTMYWYKQDSKKFLKIMFSYNNKELIINETVPNRFSPKSPDKAHLNLHINSLELGDSAVYFCASSQDRRGSRYFGAGTRLSVL.

This chain connects TRBV10-2 to TRBJ1-2, with D tentatively TRBD1 (6 bases). This CDR3 comprises 13 residues. V dropped 7 bases and J dropped 5 bases, with 14 bases sitting between them. Per germline, CDR1 WSHSY and CDR2 SAAADI. CDR3: CASIGTGLYGYTF. In DNA form, the CDR3 reads TGCGCCAGCATAGGAACAGGGTTATATGGCTACACCTTC.

This clonotype turned up a few times. V and J are TRBV4-1 and TRBJ1-6, with a weak D call TRBD1 (5 bases). The germline CDR1 and CDR2 sequences are MGHRA and YSYEKL. The ends were cut back, 2 bases at V and 7 bases at J, with 18 bases in the middle. CDR3 size: 17 residues. The CDR3, as DNA: TGCGCCAGCAGCCAAATGGACTTCCAGGGATCGAATTCACCCCTCCACTTT. Its protein is CASSQMDFQGSNSPLHF.

This clonotype was counted many times. The J gene is TRBJ2-3, the V gene TRBV10-3, with 7 bases that match TRBD1. Per germline, CDR1 ENHRY and CDR2 SYGVKD. The V segment lost 6 bases and the J segment 2 bases; nucleotides outside the gene matches: 5. The CDR3 covers 14 residues. As DNA, the CDR3 is TGTGCCATCAGCCCGACAGGGATCACAGATACGCAGTATTTT. It is translated as CAISPTGITDTQYF.

The rearrangement uses TRBV7-2 and TRBJ1-5, with TRBD1 as a possible D gene (5 bases). This CDR3 comprises 16 residues. Looked up from germline, CDR1 is SGHTA and CDR2 is FQGNSA. Trimming took off 2 bases at V and 1 base at J, with 12 bases between the two ends. The CDR3 here is CASSLSWDGSNQPQHF. The DNA for the CDR3 is TGTGCCAGCAGCTTATCGTGGGACGGGAGCAATCAGCCCCAGCATTTT. Full variable domain (remainder filled in from reference TRBV7-2 and TRBJ1-5): GAGVSQSPSNKVTEKGKDVELRCDPISGHTALYWYRQSLGQGLEFLIYFQGNSAPDKSGLPSDRFSAERTGGSVSTLTIQRTQQEDSAVYLCASSLSWDGSNQPQHFGDGTRLSIL.

This clonotype was seen more than once but under ten times. The rearrangement uses TRBV20-1 and TRBJ2-1, with a tentative D call TRBD2 (6 bases). The end of the DNA aligns better with TRBJ2-7, so the J call may be wrong. The CDR3 is 16 residues long. Per germline, CDR1 DFQATT and CDR2 SNEGSKA (reference sequence). CDR3 region: CSARDPGLSSYNEQYF. The CDR3 bases are TGCAGTGCTAGAGATCCGGGACTGAGCTCCTACAATGAGCAGTACTTC.

The chain recombines TRBV20-1 with TRBJ2-1, with no clear D. V was pared by 6 bases and J by 5 bases, with 17 bases between. The CDR3 runs 14 residues. The germline V gene encodes CDR1 DFQATT and CDR2 SNEGSKA (reference sequence). The CDR3 protein is CSAPRQAPHNEQFF. The CDR3 nucleotides are TGCAGTGCCCCTCGACAAGCCCCCCACAATGAGCAGTTCTTC.

This chain uses TRBV20-1 with TRBJ2-7; possible D gene TRBD1, 5 bases. The germline V gene has CDR1 DFQATT and CDR2 SNEGSKA (reference sequence). The CDR3 is 14 amino acids. V was pared by 0 bases and J by 0 bases, with 9 bases between. The CDR3: CSAREPDSSYEQYF. The DNA for the CDR3 is TGCAGTGCTAGAGAGCCAGACAGCTCCTACGAGCAGTACTTC.

The gene calls are TRBV20-1 and TRBJ2-3; a possible D gene is TRBD1 (6 bases). Germline V CDR1 and CDR2: DFQATT, SNEGSKA (reference sequence). Trimming took 0 bases from V and 0 from J, leaving 13 bases between them. The CDR3 is 16 amino acids. CDR3 amino acids: CSARDLQGSSTDTQYF. In DNA form, the CDR3 reads TGCAGTGCTAGAGACTTACAGGGTAGTAGCACAGATACGCAGTATTTT.

This clonotype has just a few counts. The rearrangement joins TRBV7-9 to TRBJ1-5, with no clear D. Germline assignment: CDR1 SEHNR and CDR2 FQNEAQ (reference sequence). CDR3 length: 17 residues. V was clipped by 1 base and J by 0 bases, with 13 bases between them. CDR3 protein: CASSLDGQIYSNQPQHF. In nucleotides, the CDR3 is TGTGCCAGCAGCTTAGATGGGCAGATCTATAGCAATCAGCCCCAGCATTTT.

V gene TRBV25-1 combines with J gene TRBJ1-1; possibly TRBD1 for D (5 bases). Germline assignment: CDR1 MGHDK and CDR2 SYGVNS. The V gene lost 5 bases and the J gene lost 6 bases, with 16 bases spanning the gap. This CDR3 has 14 residues. This chain's CDR3 is CASSPGGEFAEAFF. CDR3 coding DNA: TGTGCCAGCAGTCCCGGGGGGGAATTCGCTGAAGCTTTCTTT.

The sample holds a few counts of this clonotype. The chain links TRBV20-1 to TRBJ2-1; perhaps TRBD2 as D (5 bases). The CDR3 is 13 residues long. Germline CDR1 is DFQATT and CDR2 is SNEGSKA (reference sequence). The V gene lost 5 bases and the J gene lost 3 bases, with 11 bases spanning the gap. The CDR3: CSAPRLHYNEQFF. For the CDR3, the DNA is TGCAGTGCTCCCCGACTACACTACAATGAGCAGTTCTTC.

This clonotype has just a few counts. The V call is TRBV20-1, the J call TRBJ1-1; a possible D gene is TRBD1 (5 bases). The CDR3 runs 14 residues. V lost 1 base to trimming and J lost 0 bases, with 9 bases between them. The germline V gene has CDR1 DFQATT and CDR2 SNEGSKA (reference sequence). The DNA of the CDR3 is TGCAGTGCTAGAGTCGGGGGACTGAACACTGAAGCTTTCTTT. Translation: CSARVGGLNTEAFF.

The sample holds a few counts of this clonotype. This chain joins TRBV24-1 and TRBJ2-3; 8 bases match TRBD1. The CDR3 has 15 residues. Germline V gene sequence: CDR1 KGHDR, CDR2 SFDVKD. J gave up 5 bases and V 2 bases, and 5 bases lay outside the gene matches. The CDR3 nucleotides are TGTGCCACCAGTGATTCAGGGGGCTGGGAAGATACGCAGTATTTT. Translated: CATSDSGGWEDTQYF.

The rearrangement uses TRBV7-9 and TRBJ2-3; 9 positions match TRBD1. V shed 4 bases and J 5 bases; nucleotides not matched to a gene: 13. The CDR3 consists of 17 residues. Germline loops: CDR1 SEHNR, CDR2 FQNEAQ (reference sequence). CDR3 residues: CASSSTLPGQGRDTQYF. The CDR3 DNA reads as TGTGCCAGCAGCTCCACTCTACCGGGACAGGGAAGAGATACGCAGTATTTT.

The V gene is TRBV21-1, the J gene TRBJ2-1; the table's D call TRBD2 went unverified against the DNA. TRBV21-1 counts as a pseudogene. The CDR3 sequence is 12 residues long. CDR3 region: CASIGRPNEQFF. CDR3 nucleotide sequence: TGTGCCAGCATAGGGAGGCCCAATGAGCAGTTCTTC.

This clonotype was detected only a few times. In nucleotides, the CDR3 is TGTGCCAGCAGGCCAAGCGACAGGGTTCTCTACGAGCAGTACTTC. This translates into CASRPSDRVLYEQYF. This sequence joins TRBV6-6 and TRBJ2-7; 7 bases line up with TRBD1. J was trimmed by 3 bases and V by 6 bases; bases with no gene match: 11. This CDR3 has 15 amino acids. Germline V gene sequence: CDR1 MNHNY, CDR2 SVGAGI (reference sequence).

This clonotype was detected a few times. This sequence joins TRBV6-2 or TRBV6-3 and TRBJ2-1, with 12 bases that match TRBD1. The ends lost 0 bases at V and 8 bases at J; junction bases unmatched: 8. The CDR3 spans 17 residues. Germline assignment: CDR1 MNHEY and CDR2 SVGEGT. The CDR3 DNA follows: TGTGCCAGCAGTTACTCGCTCCGGGACAGGGGGCGCGATGAGCAGTTCTTC. Protein product: CASSYSLRDRGRDEQFF.

This sequence joins TRBV27 and TRBJ2-7, with 10 nucleotides matching TRBD1. Germline CDR1 is MNHEY and CDR2 is SMNVEV (reference sequence). J was trimmed by 2 bases and V by 3 bases; bases with no gene match: 7. The CDR3 sequence is 16 residues long. CDR3 region: CASSFPIGQGAYEQYF. CDR3 sequence (DNA): TGTGCCAGCAGTTTTCCCATTGGACAGGGGGCCTACGAGCAGTACTTC.

The chain is built from TRBV6-2 or TRBV6-3 and TRBJ2-3, with D perhaps matching TRBD1 (5 bases). The CDR3 is 14 amino acids. V was trimmed by 5 bases and J by 9 bases, leaving 18 bases between them. Germline CDR1 MNHEY, CDR2 SVGEGT. The CDR3 region has the DNA TGTGCCAGCAGTCCGGAGACAGTCCTGCGGACGCAGTATTTT. Protein: CASSPETVLRTQYF.